Listed here are 27 T cell receptor beta chains from one sample, sequenced in a study of blood T cell repertoires in COVID-19. Method: immunoSEQ multiplex PCR; TCRdb's copy keeps in-frame clones and lacks some. The top ten hold under 4% of the sample, which has 65,000 or so clones, over 75% seen once. The specimen sequenced was peripheral blood. The receptors stem from a man aged 50 to 60 with active COVID-19.

In this sample, this clone is medium-sized. This sequence joins TRBV6-6 and TRBJ1-1, with 8 bases fitting TRBD1. V shed 5 bases and J 10 bases; nucleotides not matched to a gene: 3. Germline V gene sequence: CDR1 MNHNY, CDR2 SVGAGI (reference sequence). CDR3 length: 11 amino acids. CDR3 in amino acids: CASSVQGGAFF. For the CDR3, the DNA is TGTGCCAGCAGTGTACAGGGGGGAGCTTTCTTT.

This chain joins TRBV6-5 and TRBJ2-2; TRBD2 is a possible D gene (6 bases). In germline, CDR1 is MNHEY, CDR2 SVGAGI. There are 14 residues in the CDR3. V shed 6 bases and J shed 1 base, with 9 bases lying between them. The CDR3 loop is CASRLGGNTGELFF. The CDR3 coding sequence is TGTGCCAGCAGACTCGGGGGGAACACCGGGGAGCTGTTTTTT.

The chain joins TRBV18 to TRBJ2-3, with 12 bases that match TRBD2. The CDR3 runs 18 residues. CDR1 and CDR2 (germline): KGHSH, LQKENI. V lost 2 bases to trimming and J lost 4 bases; unmatched junction nucleotides: 10. CDR3 residues: CASSPTTSGSSGPDTQYF. The DNA of the CDR3 is TGTGCCAGCTCACCAACGACTAGCGGGAGTTCGGGTCCAGATACGCAGTATTTT. The full variable domain, rest sourced from reference TRBV18 and TRBJ2-3, is NAGVMQNPRHLVRRRGQEARLRCSPMKGHSHVYWYRQLPEEGLKFMVYLQKENIIDESGMPKERFSAEFPKEGPSILRIQQVVRGDSAAYFCASSPTTSGSSGPDTQYFGPGTRLTVL.

The chain has TRBV28 and TRBJ2-2; 7 bases fit TRBD2. The germline V gene encodes CDR1 MDHEN and CDR2 SYDVKM. With 10 bases clipped from V and 1 base from J, the junction kept 3 bases outside the gene matches. The CDR3 contains 13 residues. CDR3 sequence reads: CATLAVNTGELFF. In nucleotides, the CDR3 is TGTGCCACTCTAGCGGTGAACACCGGGGAGCTGTTTTTT.

The rearrangement joins TRBV20-1 to TRBJ2-5; possible D gene TRBD2, 5 bases. The V gene lost 3 bases and the J gene lost 4 bases, with 12 bases spanning the gap. The CDR3 runs to 13 residues. CDR1 and CDR2 (germline): DFQATT, SNEGSKA (reference sequence). In DNA, the CDR3 is TGCAGTGCTAGTCCGGGCGCGGGAGAGACCCAGTACTTC. Encoded protein: CSASPGAGETQYF.

The V and J genes are TRBV11-1 and TRBJ2-7; TRBD2 matches at 7 bases. The CDR3 totals 15 residues. The V and J ends lost 5 bases and 4 bases, in that order; junction bases with no gene match: 11. CDR1 is SGHAT, CDR2 FQDESV, per germline (reference sequence). The CDR3 nucleotides read TGTGCCAGCAGCCGAGACTCTAGCGGATTATACGAGCAGTACTTC. Encoded protein: CASSRDSSGLYEQYF.

This clone has a handful of counts. The chain employs TRBV12-3 or TRBV12-4 and TRBJ2-5, with 7 bases matching TRBD2. The CDR3 is 13 residues long. V shed 5 bases, J shed 5 bases, and the junction held 5 bases outside the gene matches. The chain's CDR3 is CASSPFGGETQYF. The CDR3 region has the DNA TGTGCCAGCAGTCCCTTCGGGGGGGAGACCCAGTACTTC.

The chain couples TRBV6-5 to TRBJ1-1, with D unresolved. This CDR3 comprises 14 residues. Deletions cut 6 bases from V and 5 bases from J, with 16 bases between. Per the germline V gene, CDR1 is MNHEY and CDR2 is SVGAGI. CDR3 region: CASRLTGRGTEAFF. Here the CDR3 DNA reads TGTGCCAGCAGGCTGACGGGTCGTGGAACTGAAGCTTTCTTT.

The V and J genes are TRBV11-1 and TRBJ2-5; no clear D. Trimming took off 5 bases at V and 5 bases at J, with 18 bases between the two ends. The germline V gene has CDR1 SGHAT and CDR2 FQDESV (reference sequence). The CDR3 totals 15 residues. The CDR3 bases are TGTGCCAGCAGCGCCGCAAATGGGCAGACGGAGACCCAGTACTTC. Amino acids: CASSAANGQTETQYF.

V is TRBV28 and J is TRBJ1-2, with D unresolved. The CDR3 loop spans 11 amino acids. Trimming stripped 11 bases from V and 5 bases from J, with 12 bases between. Germline V gene data show CDR1 as MDHEN and CDR2 as SYDVKM. The CDR3 DNA follows: TGTGCCGCCCGCGGACTTTATGGCTACACCTTC. It is translated as CAARGLYGYTF.

J is TRBJ2-5 and V is TRBV11-2; D is possibly TRBD1 (6 bases). V lost 3 bases and J 0 bases, leaving 8 bases between the germline ends. CDR1 SGHAT and CDR2 FQNNGV come from the germline V gene. This CDR3 has 14 residues. Here the CDR3 reads CASSFRTDQETQYF. The CDR3 nucleotides read TGTGCCAGCAGCTTTCGGACAGACCAAGAGACCCAGTACTTC.

This clone has a single count. This chain links TRBV11-2 with TRBJ1-2; tentative D call: TRBD1 (5 bases). This CDR3 contains 12 residues. Germline V gives CDR1 SGHAT, CDR2 FQNNGV. The V end lost 8 bases, the J end lost 8 bases, and 15 bases lay between the germline ends. The chain's CDR3 is CASGHGGAGYTF. CDR3 coding DNA: TGTGCCAGCGGACACGGCGGAGCGGGCTACACCTTC.

With respect to this clone: The germline gene is not matched at one end of the junction; a read error may be the cause. The rearrangement uses TRBV7-9 and TRBJ2-7; 13 bases match TRBD2. Germline V lookup: CDR1 SEHNR, CDR2 FQNEAQ (reference sequence). This CDR3 spans 14 amino acids. The CDR3 DNA is TGTGCCACCAGCTCCGGACTAGCGGGGGTGGAGCAGTACTTC. It encodes CATSSGLAGVEQYF.

The chain employs TRBV9 and TRBJ1-2; 10 nucleotides match TRBD1. V dropped 0 bases and J dropped 4; count of bases not matched to a gene: 6. The V gene's germline CDR1 is SGDLS and CDR2 YYNGEE. The CDR3 is 16 residues long. The CDR3 bases are TGTGCCAGCAGCGTAGAAGGGACAGGGGCTTCCTATGGCTACACCTTC. Translating it yields CASSVEGTGASYGYTF.

This clone was counted between two and nine times. The CDR3 sequence: CASRRDRRYGYTF. CDR3 DNA: TGTGCCAGTAGACGGGACAGACGCTATGGCTACACCTTC. This chain uses TRBV19 with TRBJ1-2, with TRBD1 identical over 7 bases. The CDR3 sequence is 13 residues long. The germline V gene has CDR1 LNHDA and CDR2 SQIVND (reference sequence). With 6 bases clipped from V and 4 bases from J, the junction kept 5 bases outside the gene matches.

V is TRBV5-6 and J is TRBJ2-7; a weak D match, TRBD1 (5 bases). V lost 2 bases and J lost 4, with 13 bases in between. There are 14 residues in the CDR3. Germline V gives CDR1 SGHDT, CDR2 YYEEEE. The CDR3 loop reads CASSFRQWGYEQYF. CDR3 sequence (DNA): TGTGCCAGCAGCTTCCGACAGTGGGGTTACGAGCAGTACTTC.

The V and J genes are TRBV4-1 and TRBJ1-1; D uncertain. This CDR3 has 14 amino acids. The V gene lost 1 base and the J gene lost 2 bases, with 8 bases spanning the gap. CDR1 and CDR2 from the germline V gene are MGHRA and YSYEKL. CDR3 DNA sequence: TGCGCCAGCAGCCAAGGAGACACTAACACTGAAGCTTTCTTT. This sequence encodes CASSQGDTNTEAFF.

This rearrangement joins TRBV12-3 or TRBV12-4 to TRBJ2-7, with D perhaps matching TRBD1 (6 bases). There are 13 residues in the CDR3. The V end was cut by 6 bases, the J end by 5 bases, with 14 bases between. The CDR3 sequence is CASRNRVVNEQYF. The CDR3, as DNA: TGTGCCAGCAGAAACAGGGTGGTCAACGAGCAGTACTTC.

The chain links TRBV5-6 to TRBJ1-2; D gene uncertain. Between the trimmed V and J ends, which lost 0 bases and 13 bases, there was a span of 22 bases. CDR1 and CDR2 (germline): SGHDT, YYEEEE. The CDR3 spans 15 residues. The CDR3, as DNA: TGTGCCAGCAGCTTGGCGGTAGTGGACCGCCGCGGGTCCACCTTC. It codes for CASSLAVVDRRGSTF.

This rearrangement joins TRBV3-1 (or the pseudogene TRBV3-2) to TRBJ1-5; D remains unclear. Trimming stripped 0 bases from V and 5 bases from J, with 11 bases between. The CDR3 runs 15 residues. Germline V gene lookup returns CDR1 LGHDT and CDR2 YNNKEL (reference sequence). CDR3: CASSQDTTLYQPQHF. The CDR3 coding sequence is TGTGCCAGCAGCCAAGATACAACGCTCTATCAGCCCCAGCATTTT.

This sequence joins TRBV30 and TRBJ1-6; D unclear. The CDR3 spans 11 residues. Germline V CDR1 and CDR2: GTSNPN, SVGIG (reference sequence). Trimming pared 5 bases from V and 7 bases from J, leaving 6 bases between. The CDR3 nucleotides are TGTGCCTGGGGCAGAAATTCACCCCTCCACTTT. Its translation: CAWGRNSPLHF.

The CDR3 sequence is CASSPDLAGRINEQYF. CDR3 sequence (DNA): TGTGCCAGCAGCCCTGACCTAGCGGGGCGGATTAACGAGCAGTACTTC. The V and J genes are TRBV5-4 and TRBJ2-7, with TRBD2 matching over 9 bases. The germline gives CDR1 SGHNT, CDR2 YYREEE (reference sequence). Unmatched junction bases numbered 13, after V lost 4 bases and J lost 5 bases. There are 16 residues in the CDR3.

The chain couples TRBV10-1 to TRBJ1-2, with D tentatively TRBD1 (5 bases). This CDR3 contains 14 residues. The germline gives CDR1 WNHNN, CDR2 SYGVQD (reference sequence). The V gene lost 0 bases and the J gene lost 8 bases, with 13 bases spanning the gap. The CDR3 is CASSESNSGGGYTF. CDR3 bases: TGCGCCAGCAGTGAGTCGAATTCGGGGGGAGGCTACACCTTC.

The CDR3 is CASSQPTGAGYTF. As DNA, the CDR3 is TGTGCCAGCAGCCAGCCTACAGGGGCTGGCTACACCTTC. The genes are TRBV3-1 (or the pseudogene TRBV3-2) and TRBJ1-2; 7 positions match TRBD1. V gave up 3 bases and J gave up 7 bases; unmatched junction bases: 5. From germline, CDR1 is LGHDT and CDR2 YNNKEL (reference sequence). The CDR3 length is 13 residues.

The chain uses TRBV19 and TRBJ1-1; 7 nucleotides line up with TRBD1. Losses at the gene ends were 3 bases for V and 2 bases for J; bases not matched to a gene: 3. The CDR3 is 14 amino acids. Looked up from germline, CDR1 is LNHDA and CDR2 is SQIVND (reference sequence). Here the CDR3 reads CASSMDRLNTEAFF. The CDR3 nucleotides read TGTGCCAGTAGTATGGACAGGCTAAACACTGAAGCTTTCTTT.

The chain combines TRBV14 with TRBJ2-5; D might be TRBD2 (5 bases). The V gene's germline CDR1 is SGHDN and CDR2 FVKESK. The CDR3 extends over 14 amino acids. Trimming shortened V by 4 bases and J by 4 bases, and 13 bases separated the two germline ends. CDR3 amino acids: CASSPVGLSETQYF. CDR3 DNA sequence: TGTGCCAGCAGCCCGGTCGGACTGTCAGAGACCCAGTACTTC.

Concerning this clone itself: This CDR3 is also generated by other DNA sequences in the sample. The CDR3 here is CASSRTPNYGYTF. The CDR3 DNA is TGTGCCAGCAGTCGCACACCTAACTATGGCTACACCTTC. The chain employs TRBV6-5 and TRBJ1-2, with D hard to call. The CDR3 consists of 13 residues. Germline lookup yields CDR1 MNHEY and CDR2 SVGAGI. The V gene lost 5 bases and the J gene lost 0 bases, with 7 bases spanning the gap.